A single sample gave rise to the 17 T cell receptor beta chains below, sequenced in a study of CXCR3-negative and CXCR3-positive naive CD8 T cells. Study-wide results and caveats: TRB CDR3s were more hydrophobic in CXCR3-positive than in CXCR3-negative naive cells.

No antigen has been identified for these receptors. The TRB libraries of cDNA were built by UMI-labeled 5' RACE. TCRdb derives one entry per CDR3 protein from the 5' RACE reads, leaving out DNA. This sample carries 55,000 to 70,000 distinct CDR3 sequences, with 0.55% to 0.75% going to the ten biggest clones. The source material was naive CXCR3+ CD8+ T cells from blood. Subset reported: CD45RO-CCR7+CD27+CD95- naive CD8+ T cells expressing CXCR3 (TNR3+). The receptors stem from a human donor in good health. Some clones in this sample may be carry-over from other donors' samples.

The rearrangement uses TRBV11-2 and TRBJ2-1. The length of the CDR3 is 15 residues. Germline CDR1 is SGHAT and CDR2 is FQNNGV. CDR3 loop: CASSFQQNSYNEQFF.

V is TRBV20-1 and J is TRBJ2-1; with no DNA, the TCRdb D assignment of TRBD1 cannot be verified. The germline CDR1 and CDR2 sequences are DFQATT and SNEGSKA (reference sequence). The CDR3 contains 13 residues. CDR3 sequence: CSTNGGKYNEQFF.

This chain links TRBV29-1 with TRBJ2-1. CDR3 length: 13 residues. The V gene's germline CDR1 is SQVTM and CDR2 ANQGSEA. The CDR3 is CSVFSQNHNEQFF.

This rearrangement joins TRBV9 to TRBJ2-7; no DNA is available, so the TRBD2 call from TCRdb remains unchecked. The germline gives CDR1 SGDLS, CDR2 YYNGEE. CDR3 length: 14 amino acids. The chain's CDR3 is CASSSRGLADEQYF.

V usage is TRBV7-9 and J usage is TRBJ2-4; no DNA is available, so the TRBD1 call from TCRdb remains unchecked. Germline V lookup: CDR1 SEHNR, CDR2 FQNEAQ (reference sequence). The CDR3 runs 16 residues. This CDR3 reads CASSPLRELAKNIQYF.

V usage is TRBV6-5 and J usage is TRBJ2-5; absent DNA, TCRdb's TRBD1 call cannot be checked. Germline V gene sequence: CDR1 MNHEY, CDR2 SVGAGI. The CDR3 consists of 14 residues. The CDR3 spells CASSRTAIQETQYF.

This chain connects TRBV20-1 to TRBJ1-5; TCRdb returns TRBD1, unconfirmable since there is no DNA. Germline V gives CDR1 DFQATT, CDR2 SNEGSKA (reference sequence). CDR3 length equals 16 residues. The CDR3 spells CSARDQRAGLYQPQHF.

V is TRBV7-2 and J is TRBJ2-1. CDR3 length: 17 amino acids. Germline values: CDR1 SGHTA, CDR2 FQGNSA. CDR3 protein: CASSLLLAGSSYNEQFF.

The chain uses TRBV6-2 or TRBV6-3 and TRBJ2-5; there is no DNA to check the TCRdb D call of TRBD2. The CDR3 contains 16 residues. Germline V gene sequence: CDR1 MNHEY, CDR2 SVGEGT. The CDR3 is CASSYSPSGNQETQYF.

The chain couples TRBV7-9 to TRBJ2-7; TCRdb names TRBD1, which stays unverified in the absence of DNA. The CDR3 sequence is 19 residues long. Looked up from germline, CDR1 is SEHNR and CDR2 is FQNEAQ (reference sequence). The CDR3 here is CASSPGPGTGVSSSYEQYF.

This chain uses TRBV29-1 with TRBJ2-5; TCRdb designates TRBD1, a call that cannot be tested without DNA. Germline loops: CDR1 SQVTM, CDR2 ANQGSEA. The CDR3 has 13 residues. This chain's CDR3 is CSVQTGGWETQYF. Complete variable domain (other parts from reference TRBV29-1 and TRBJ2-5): SAVISQKPSRDICQRGTSLTIQCQVDSQVTMMFWYRQQPGQSLTLIATANQGSEATYESGFVIDKFPISRPNLTFSTLTVSNMSPEDSSIYLCSVQTGGWETQYFGPGTRLLVL.

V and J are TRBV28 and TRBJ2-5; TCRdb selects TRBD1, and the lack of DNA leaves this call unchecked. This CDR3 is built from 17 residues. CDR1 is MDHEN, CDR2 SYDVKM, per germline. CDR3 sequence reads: CASSPRQDDLLWETQYF.

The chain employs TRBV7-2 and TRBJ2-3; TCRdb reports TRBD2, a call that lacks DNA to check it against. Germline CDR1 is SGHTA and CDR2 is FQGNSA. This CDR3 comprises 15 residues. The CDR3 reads CASSLVIAGTDTQYF.

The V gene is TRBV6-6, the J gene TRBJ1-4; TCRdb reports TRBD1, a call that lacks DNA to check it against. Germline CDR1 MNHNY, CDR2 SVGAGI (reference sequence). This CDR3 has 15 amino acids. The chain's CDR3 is CASSSQGHLNEKLFF.

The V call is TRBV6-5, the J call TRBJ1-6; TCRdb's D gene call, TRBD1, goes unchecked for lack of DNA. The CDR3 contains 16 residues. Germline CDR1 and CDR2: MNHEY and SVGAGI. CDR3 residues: CASSYSPRGYNSPLHF.

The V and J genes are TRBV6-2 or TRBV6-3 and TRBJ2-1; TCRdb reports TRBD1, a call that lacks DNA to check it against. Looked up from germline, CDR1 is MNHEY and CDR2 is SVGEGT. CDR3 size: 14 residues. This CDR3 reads CASSELNRVDEQFF.

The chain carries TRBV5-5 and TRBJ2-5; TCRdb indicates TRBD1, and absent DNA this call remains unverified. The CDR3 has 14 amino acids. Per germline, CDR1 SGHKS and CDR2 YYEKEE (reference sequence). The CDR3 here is CASSEGTGSETQYF.